This T cell receptor (beta chain) is from a study of cytomegalovirus exposure and HLA in healthy donors. Looking at the study overall: The study's early data release held tens of millions of unique TCRs from HLA-typed donors. Genetic ancestry analysis placed 75% to 85% of the 400 or so donors that were genotyped in the Caucasian-associated cluster. Study-wide results and limits: Roughly uniform sequencing depth across donors was assumed, possibly incorrectly.

Unmatched junction bases numbered 8, after V lost 8 bases and J lost 4 bases. The CDR3 is 15 amino acids. Germline lookup yields CDR1 MNHNY and CDR2 SVGAGI (reference sequence). As regards this clone: The antigen is not known.

The PCR ran on 60 Vbeta and 13 Jbeta primers. The table came from immunoSEQ multiplex PCR; TCRdb's copy has only in-frame clones and leaves some out. Altogether about 220,000 clones are present, about 80% being singletons, with the ten largest covering 0.63%. The chain combines TRBV6-6 with TRBJ2-7; 13 positions agree with TRBD2. The sequenced sample was PBMCs. The receptor's source is a man between 18 and 29 years old in good health and CMV-seronegative. CDR3 region: CASGGLAGSLYEQYF. The CDR3 DNA is TGTGCCAGCGGGGGACTAGCGGGAAGCCTGTACGAGCAGTACTTC.